The 22 T cell receptor beta chains listed next were all sequenced from one sample in a study of blood T cell repertoires in COVID-19. Sequencing was performed with immunoSEQ multiplex PCR; in TCRdb, only in-frame clones are kept and a portion is missing. The sample records approximately 140,000 clones, 84% being singletons. Sequencing was done on a sample of PBMCs or T cells enriched from blood (not recorded which). Receptor source: a man aged 50 or older in a cohort exposed to, infected with or recovered from COVID-19 (not recorded which).

The rearrangement uses TRBV27 and TRBJ1-2; TRBD1 aligns across 8 bases. CDR3 length: 14 residues. Germline lookup yields CDR1 MNHEY and CDR2 SMNVEV (reference sequence). Germline trimming cut 5 bases from V and 7 bases from J; bases unmatched to any gene: 9. The CDR3 is CASSPGQGSFGYTF. The CDR3 DNA sequence: TGTGCCAGCAGTCCAGGACAGGGAAGTTTTGGCTACACCTTC.

This chain links TRBV27 with TRBJ1-4; TRBD1 matches 10 bases. The trim removed 2 bases at V and 8 bases at J, leaving 8 bases unmatched. The CDR3 is made up of 16 amino acids. Germline loops: CDR1 MNHEY, CDR2 SMNVEV (reference sequence). The CDR3 reads CASSLIPGTGVEKLFF. DNA for the CDR3: TGTGCCAGCAGTTTAATTCCCGGGACAGGGGTAGAAAAACTGTTTTTT.

This clone occurred a few times. The gene calls are TRBV28 and TRBJ2-7; TRBD2 is a possible D gene (6 bases). Germline loops: CDR1 MDHEN, CDR2 SYDVKM. The CDR3 runs 14 residues. V lost 3 bases to trimming and J lost 6 bases, with 15 bases between them. CDR3 residues: CASSLAGRGGEQYF. The CDR3 region has the DNA TGTGCCAGCAGTTTGGCCGGGCGGGGCGGCGAGCAGTACTTC.

This clone was counted a single time. The chain carries TRBV6-5 and TRBJ1-2, with D possibly TRBD1 on 5 matching bases. Deletions cut 6 bases from V and 5 bases from J, with 13 bases between. CDR1 is MNHEY and CDR2 is SVGAGI in the germline V gene. CDR3 length: 13 residues. CDR3 sequence: CASSTVGGYGYTF. In DNA form, the CDR3 reads TGTGCCAGCAGCACCGTGGGGGGTTATGGCTACACCTTC.

V usage is TRBV12-3 or TRBV12-4 and J usage is TRBJ1-3; 8 bases fit TRBD1. This CDR3 spans 13 amino acids. V trimming: 5 bases; J trimming: 8 bases; junction bases outside the gene matches: 5. CDR3 in amino acids: CASSDQGAYTIYF. CDR3 DNA sequence: TGTGCCAGCAGTGACCAGGGGGCATACACCATATATTTT.

The chain uses TRBV10-3 and TRBJ2-7; the D gene is possibly TRBD2 (5 bases). The CDR3 contains 12 residues. The V gene's germline CDR1 is ENHRY and CDR2 SYGVKD. Trimming cost V 8 bases and J 3 bases, with 11 bases left between them. The CDR3 loop is CAIGAEVYEQYF. As DNA, the CDR3 is TGTGCCATCGGAGCGGAAGTCTACGAGCAGTACTTC.

The chain employs TRBV7-2 and TRBJ2-7, with 9 nucleotides matching TRBD1. Germline CDR1 SGHTA, CDR2 FQGNSA. This CDR3 comprises 14 residues. After removal of 6 bases from V and 7 bases from J, the junction contained 10 bases not matched to a gene. The CDR3 DNA follows: TGTGCCAGCAGGCCCCAGGGACAGGGAACGGAGCAGTACTTC. It translates to CASRPQGQGTEQYF.

This sequence joins TRBV28 and TRBJ1-2, with 7 bases that match TRBD1. The germline V gene has CDR1 MDHEN and CDR2 SYDVKM. Trimming removed 2 bases from V and 0 bases from J; junction bases left unmatched: 3. This CDR3 region has 15 residues. This chain's CDR3 is CASSLPTGANYGYTF. Written as DNA, the CDR3 is TGTGCCAGCAGTTTACCTACAGGGGCTAACTATGGCTACACCTTC.

The chain combines TRBV7-3 with TRBJ2-7; TRBD1 agrees at 9 bases. Germline trimming cut 5 bases from V and 6 bases from J; bases unmatched to any gene: 5. CDR1 and CDR2 (germline): SGHTA, FQGTGA. The CDR3 totals 13 residues. CDR3 sequence (DNA): TGTGCCAGCAGCCCACAGGGGGCGTTCGAGCAGTACTTC. Amino acids: CASSPQGAFEQYF.

This chain links TRBV7-9 with TRBJ2-7, with TRBD1 as a possible D gene (5 bases). The CDR3 loop spans 12 amino acids. CDR1 and CDR2 (germline): SEHNR, FQNEAQ (reference sequence). Trimming cost V 2 bases and J 11 bases, with 13 bases left between them. The CDR3 is CASSLSAGQEYF. The CDR3 coding sequence is TGTGCCAGCAGCTTAAGTGCAGGGCAAGAGTACTTC.

This chain connects TRBV5-1 to TRBJ2-3; maybe TRBD1 (5 bases). This CDR3 spans 12 amino acids. The V end lost 4 bases, the J end lost 5 bases, and 8 bases lay between the germline ends. Germline assignment: CDR1 SGHRS and CDR2 YFSETQ. CDR3 DNA: TGCGCCAGCAGCGCAGGGTTAGATACGCAGTATTTT. Translation gives CASSAGLDTQYF.

The chain's CDR3 is CASSPDAGEQYF. In DNA, the CDR3 is TGTGCCAGCAGCCCCGATGCGGGCGAGCAGTACTTC. The rearrangement joins TRBV12-3 or TRBV12-4 to TRBJ2-7; maybe TRBD2 (5 bases). The CDR3 runs 12 residues. Trimming cost V 6 bases and J 6 bases, with 12 bases left between them.

The genes are TRBV28 and TRBJ2-1; 9 nucleotides agree with TRBD2. The CDR3 contains 15 residues. Germline values: CDR1 MDHEN, CDR2 SYDVKM. V shed 7 bases and J 5 bases; nucleotides not matched to a gene: 9. The CDR3 reads CASIIAGVSDNEQFF. In nucleotides, the CDR3 is TGTGCCAGCATCATAGCGGGGGTCTCGGACAATGAGCAGTTCTTC.

The V call is TRBV3-1 (or the pseudogene TRBV3-2), the J call TRBJ2-3; 13 bases map to TRBD2. The germline CDR1 and CDR2 sequences are LGHDT and YNNKEL (reference sequence). The length of the CDR3 is 16 residues. V shed 6 bases and J 2 bases; nucleotides not matched to a gene: 5. For the CDR3, the DNA is TGTGCCAGCAGTCATGGACTAGCGGGAGTCACAGATACGCAGTATTTT. Translated, it gives CASSHGLAGVTDTQYF.

The chain recombines TRBV4-1 with TRBJ2-5; TRBD2 agrees at 7 bases. This CDR3 has 16 residues. The trim removed 0 bases at V and 0 bases at J, leaving 4 bases unmatched. Germline CDR1 and CDR2: MGHRA and YSYEKL. The CDR3 bases are TGCGCCAGCAGCCAAGATATGGCGGGGGACCAAGAGACCCAGTACTTC. Amino acid sequence: CASSQDMAGDQETQYF.

This sequence joins TRBV9 and TRBJ2-7; perhaps TRBD2 as D (6 bases). V lost 3 bases and J 5 bases, leaving 12 bases between the germline ends. Germline V CDR1 and CDR2: SGDLS, YYNGEE. The CDR3 sequence is 13 residues long. The CDR3 DNA follows: TGTGCCAGCAGCGGCGCCGGCGGGAACGAGCAGTACTTC. Protein sequence: CASSGAGGNEQYF.

The V call is TRBV4-2, the J call TRBJ2-3, with TRBD2 matching 10 bases. In germline, CDR1 is LGHNA, CDR2 YNFKEQ. The CDR3 is made up of 18 amino acids. Trimming at V came to 0 bases and at J to 5 bases, leaving 11 bases not matched to a gene. For the CDR3, the DNA is TGTGCCAGCAGCCAAGATAGGCTACTAGCGGGATTGGGAGATACGCAGTATTTT. Its protein product is CASSQDRLLAGLGDTQYF.

The chain uses TRBV3-1 (or the pseudogene TRBV3-2) and TRBJ1-3, with 7 bases matching TRBD1. CDR1 and CDR2 from the germline V gene are LGHDT and YNNKEL (reference sequence). V lost 3 bases to trimming and J lost 2 bases; unmatched junction nucleotides: 7. The CDR3 runs to 16 residues. CDR3 bases: TGTGCCAGCAGCCATACCGGGACAGATACTGGAAACACCATATATTTT. This sequence encodes CASSHTGTDTGNTIYF.

The gene calls are TRBV6-2 or TRBV6-3 and TRBJ1-5; weak D call: TRBD1 (5 bases). CDR1 is MNHEY and CDR2 is SVGEGT in the germline V gene. The V end lost 0 bases, the J end lost 8 bases, and 14 bases lay between the germline ends. The CDR3 is 15 residues long. The CDR3 DNA reads as TGTGCCAGCAGTTACTCGGTCGGGGGTAGGGAGCCCCAGCATTTT. Encoded protein: CASSYSVGGREPQHF.

The chain links TRBV4-2 to TRBJ2-3; 8 positions match TRBD2. Germline trimming cut 4 bases from V and 4 bases from J; bases unmatched to any gene: 10. The V gene's germline CDR1 is LGHNA and CDR2 YNFKEQ. This CDR3 region has 16 residues. CDR3 DNA sequence: TGTGCCAGCAGCCCAAGAACGGCGGGAGGCGCAGATACGCAGTATTTT. This sequence encodes CASSPRTAGGADTQYF.

This clone was seen more than once but under ten times. V gene TRBV6-1 combines with J gene TRBJ2-1; TRBD2 aligns across 15 bases. Germline trimming cut 3 bases from V and 6 bases from J; bases unmatched to any gene: 6. The CDR3 is made up of 17 amino acids. The germline V gene encodes CDR1 MNHNS and CDR2 SASEGT. The CDR3 DNA sequence: TGTGCCAGCAGTGAGAGGACTAGCGGGAGGGAGGGCAATGAGCAGTTCTTC. It codes for CASSERTSGREGNEQFF.

The rearrangement joins TRBV11-2 to TRBJ1-2; maybe TRBD1 (5 bases). Germline V gene data show CDR1 as SGHAT and CDR2 as FQNNGV. Trimming left V 5 bases short and J 1 base short, with 11 bases between. CDR3 length: 14 amino acids. The CDR3: CASSTRTHNYGYTF. CDR3 DNA: TGTGCCAGCAGCACCCGGACACATAACTATGGCTACACCTTC.